This T cell receptor beta chain was obtained from a study of identical twins. One entry per CDR3 protein, called by TCRdb with MiXCR from the 5' RACE reads. This table has approximately 620,000 distinct CDR3 sequences, around 8.6% appearing once. V lost 5 bases and J lost 2; bases outside the gene matches: 12. From germline, CDR1 is SEHNR and CDR2 FQNEAQ (reference sequence). This CDR3 comprises 17 residues. This sample also belongs to another study, concerning yellow fever vaccine responses in identical twins.

The sample comprised PBMCs. The chain couples TRBV7-9 to TRBJ2-7; TRBD1 matches at 10 bases. The TCR was taken from a woman in her late teens or twenties in good health. The CDR3 DNA reads TGTGCCAGCAGCCCCTCCGGGACAGGGGTGCTACCCTACGAGCAGTACTTC. Protein sequence: CASSPSGTGVLPYEQYF.